The 16 T cell receptor beta chains below all came from one sample that was sequenced in a study of T cells after yellow fever vaccination. TCRdb itself ran the 5' RACE reads through MiXCR, one entry per CDR3 protein. There are about 400,000 distinct CDR3 sequences in the sample; about 6.2% occur only once, and approximately 16% lies in the top ten. Sequencing used PBMCs, obtained 5 days after the yellow fever booster vaccination. The receptor source for this set is a young man who received the YFV17D yellow fever vaccine.

V and J are TRBV28 and TRBJ1-2; tentatively, D is TRBD1 (6 bases). The V end was cut by 1 base, the J end by 8 bases, with 20 bases between. The CDR3 is made up of 16 amino acids. Looked up from germline, CDR1 is MDHEN and CDR2 is SYDVKM. CDR3 protein: CASSLLVGGGAGGYTF. The CDR3 bases are TGTGCCAGCAGTTTATTGGTTGGGGGGGGGGCAGGCGGCTACACCTTC.

The V call is TRBV11-2, the J call TRBJ2-1, with D maybe TRBD1 (6 bases). This CDR3 has 16 amino acids. Trimming removed 5 bases at V and 6 bases at J, with 20 bases between. Germline values: CDR1 SGHAT, CDR2 FQNNGV. The CDR3 here is CASSDQSRGRGNEQFF. In DNA, the CDR3 is TGTGCCAGCAGCGACCAAAGCAGGGGTCGCGGCAATGAGCAGTTCTTC.

The chain has TRBV27 and TRBJ1-2; TRBD1 is a possible D gene (5 bases). This CDR3 comprises 14 residues. Trimming left V 0 bases short and J 4 bases short, with 9 bases between. Germline CDR1 is MNHEY and CDR2 is SMNVEV (reference sequence). The chain's CDR3 is CASSLSGRVYGYTF. The CDR3 region has the DNA TGTGCCAGCAGTTTATCGGGCAGGGTCTATGGCTACACCTTC.

The chain uses TRBV7-8 and TRBJ1-2; D gene uncertain. Trimming stripped 1 base from V and 8 bases from J, with 14 bases between. Germline CDR1 and CDR2: SGHVS and FQNEAQ. There are 14 residues in the CDR3. CDR3 region: CASSLDFQVAGYTF. The CDR3 DNA reads as TGTGCCAGCAGCTTAGATTTTCAGGTGGCGGGCTACACCTTC. The variable domain in full, completed from reference TRBV7-8 and TRBJ1-2, reads GAGVSQSPRYKVAKRGQDVALRCDPISGHVSLFWYQQALGQGPEFLTYFQNEAQLDKSGLPSDRFFAERPEGSVSTLKIQRTQQEDSAVYLCASSLDFQVAGYTFGSGTRLTVV.

This clonotype occurred many times. The V gene is TRBV29-1, the J gene TRBJ2-4; D unclear. Germline V gene lookup returns CDR1 SQVTM and CDR2 ANQGSEA. This CDR3 spans 14 amino acids. Between the trimmed V and J ends, which lost 4 bases and 1 base, there was a span of 11 bases. The CDR3 reads CSVVPDGAKNIQYF. The CDR3 DNA sequence: TGCAGCGTTGTACCCGACGGGGCCAAAAACATTCAGTACTTC.

The chain joins TRBV27 to TRBJ1-2; unclear D gene. V lost 5 bases and J lost 0, with 10 bases in between. This CDR3 has 14 amino acids. Germline values: CDR1 MNHEY, CDR2 SMNVEV (reference sequence). The CDR3 DNA is TGTGCCAGCAGTCCCCACCGAGCTAACTATGGCTACACCTTC. Translating it yields CASSPHRANYGYTF.

This clonotype was counted only a few times. The CDR3, as DNA: TGTGCCAGCAGCAAAACAGGGGGCCCCTACGAGCAGTACTTC. It specifies CASSKTGGPYEQYF. This chain joins TRBV7-2 and TRBJ2-7, with 9 positions matching TRBD1. Germline CDR1 and CDR2: SGHTA and FQGNSA. CDR3 length equals 14 residues. The V segment lost 5 bases and the J segment 2 bases; nucleotides outside the gene matches: 4.

This clonotype was found a few times. V and J are TRBV7-2 and TRBJ2-7; 9 bases align to TRBD1. The CDR3 has 12 amino acids. Germline CDR1 is SGHTA and CDR2 is FQGNSA. V was clipped by 10 bases and J by 2 bases; unmatched bases: 3. The CDR3 sequence: CATRQGAYEQYF. The CDR3, as DNA: TGTGCCACCCGACAGGGGGCCTACGAGCAGTACTTC. The whole variable domain, remainder taken from reference TRBV7-2 and TRBJ2-7, is GAGVSQSPSNKVTEKGKDVELRCDPISGHTALYWYRQSLGQGLEFLIYFQGNSAPDKSGLPSDRFSAERTGGSVSTLTIQRTQQEDSAVYLCATRQGAYEQYFGPGTRLTVT.

This clonotype appeared a few times. The chain recombines TRBV6-2 or TRBV6-3 with TRBJ2-2; 7 nucleotides align to TRBD1. The length of the CDR3 is 15 residues. Germline V lookup: CDR1 MNHEY, CDR2 SVGEGT. With V trimmed by 9 bases and J by 4 bases, 11 bases remained unmatched. The CDR3 sequence: CASLRSGQRTGELFF. CDR3 sequence (DNA): TGTGCCAGTCTAAGATCGGGACAGCGCACCGGGGAGCTGTTTTTT.

This clonotype has ten or more counts. The rearrangement uses TRBV7-3 and TRBJ2-3; TRBD1 matches 8 bases. The V segment lost 2 bases and the J segment 4 bases; nucleotides outside the gene matches: 5. From germline, CDR1 is SGHTA and CDR2 FQGTGA. There are 15 residues in the CDR3. CDR3 sequence: CASSLQGALADTQYF. The DNA for the CDR3 is TGTGCCAGCAGCTTACAGGGGGCGTTGGCAGATACGCAGTATTTT.

This clonotype was counted between two and nine times. This chain connects TRBV20-1 to TRBJ2-1; TRBD1 agrees at 9 bases. The CDR3 has 13 amino acids. V gave up 4 bases and J gave up 8 bases; unmatched junction bases: 6. CDR1 and CDR2 (germline): DFQATT, SNEGSKA (reference sequence). CDR3 protein: CSANGQGLYEQFF. CDR3 sequence (DNA): TGCAGTGCTAATGGACAGGGGCTGTATGAGCAGTTCTTC.

At least ten counts were recorded for this clonotype. The DNA of the CDR3 is TGCAGTGCTAGGCCTTTAGACGGTGAGCAGTTCTTC. Protein: CSARPLDGEQFF. J is TRBJ2-1 and V is TRBV20-1; D is unresolved. The V end was cut by 3 bases, the J end by 9 bases, with 12 bases between. The CDR3 totals 12 residues. The germline V gene has CDR1 DFQATT and CDR2 SNEGSKA (reference sequence).

This clonotype occurred a few times. The rearrangement uses TRBV5-1 and TRBJ2-7, with 13 positions matching TRBD2. This CDR3 region has 20 residues. The junction had 15 bases not matched to a gene; V was cut back by 3 bases and J by 0 bases. Germline V gives CDR1 SGHRS, CDR2 YFSETQ. Written as DNA, the CDR3 is TGCGCCAGCAGCTCCACCGGGACTAGCGGGAAGTACACGAGCTCCTACGAGCAGTACTTC. It translates to CASSSTGTSGKYTSSYEQYF. Complete variable domain (other parts from reference TRBV5-1 and TRBJ2-7): KAGVTQTPRYLIKTRGQQVTLSCSPISGHRSVSWYQQTPGQGLQFLFEYFSETQRNKGNFPGRFSGRQFSNSRSEMNVSTLELGDSALYLCASSSTGTSGKYTSSYEQYFGPGTRLTVT.

The chain employs TRBV20-1 and TRBJ1-1, with 10 bases identical to TRBD1. The CDR3 is 14 amino acids. Germline assignment: CDR1 DFQATT and CDR2 SNEGSKA (reference sequence). The CDR3 DNA is TGCAGGACTCGACAGGGGGCTTTGAACACTGAAGCTTTCTTT. The encoded protein is CRTRQGALNTEAFF.

This clonotype was picked up a small number of times. The chain has TRBV7-9 and TRBJ2-2; D may be TRBD2 (7 bases). Trimming left V 10 bases short and J 0 bases short, with 12 bases between. The V gene's germline CDR1 is SEHNR and CDR2 FQNEAQ (reference sequence). The CDR3 is 14 amino acids. The CDR3 loop reads CANSGGSNTGELFF. Written as DNA, the CDR3 is TGTGCCAACTCGGGGGGCTCGAACACCGGGGAGCTGTTTTTT. The complete variable domain, with remaining parts taken from reference TRBV7-9 and TRBJ2-2, reads DTGVSQNPRHKITKRGQNVTFRCDPISEHNRLYWYRQTLGQGPEFLTYFQNEAQLEKSRLLSDRFSAERPKGSFSTLEIQRTEQGDSAMYLCANSGGSNTGELFFGEGSRLTVL.

For this clonotype: The junction shows a germline mismatch at one end, possibly a read error. V gene TRBV4-2 combines with J gene TRBJ2-1; D remains ambiguous. The CDR3 has 13 residues. Germline loops: CDR1 LGHNA, CDR2 YNFKEQ. The CDR3 DNA reads TGTGCCAGCAGCCAAGTTTCTCAGACCGACGTGATCTTC. Its translation: CASSQVSQTDVIF.